This T cell receptor beta chain was captured by sequencing in a study of T cell repertoires in cytomegalovirus infection. This clonotype was seen more than once but under ten times. Its target is unknown. TCRdb re-called the reads with MiXCR, one entry per CDR3 protein. This table has about 220,000 distinct CDR3 sequences, roughly two fifths appearing once. V lost 5 bases and J 4 bases, leaving 11 bases between the germline ends. Germline lookup yields CDR1 KGHSH and CDR2 LQKENI. This CDR3 is 13 amino acids long. This clonotype originated in a human donor in good health (CMV status not recorded). Some clones in this sample may be carry-over from other donors' samples. The chain recombines TRBV18 with TRBJ1-1; D ambiguous. The sample here was CD8+ T cells from cultured PBMCs, taken from culture after CMV antigen stimulation. CDR3 protein: CASSTGRATEAFF. CDR3 bases: TGTGCCAGCTCAACCGGTAGGGCCACTGAAGCTTTCTTT.